This T cell receptor (beta chain) stems from a study of blood T cell repertoires in COVID-19. The wider study: There were acute and convalescent COVID-19 samples, and they came from the United States, Italy and Spain. In each case, the material was cDNA or gDNA derived from T cells, B-cell-depleted T cells, or PBMCs.

The CDR3 is made up of 15 amino acids. CDR1 and CDR2 from the germline V gene are SGDLS and YYNGEE. V was shortened by 0 bases and J by 11 bases, with 20 bases between the two germline ends. In the authors' workflow: Reference gene primer amplification yielded estimated nucleated cell counts. Using immunoSEQ multiplex PCR, the repertoire was profiled, and TCRdb retains in-frame clones only, with some absent. That table is the source of V, J and clone size, and D and trimming were worked out from the DNA. The sample gives some 240,000 clones, approximately 82% of which show up once; more than 1.2% is in the top ten. This clone was seen once.

Specimen: peripheral blood. The chain carries TRBV9 and TRBJ1-1; D is unclear. The sequence derives from a woman aged 40 to 55 who had recovered from COVID-19. CDR3 sequence (DNA): TGTGCCAGCAGCGTAGGCGGGGAGGTAGGGCAGCTTGCTTTCTTT. Translation: CASSVGGEVGQLAFF.